Described below is a single T cell receptor (beta chain) sequence and its context. V shed 4 bases, J shed 3 bases, and the junction held 4 bases outside the gene matches. The germline gives CDR1 MNHEY, CDR2 SMNVEV (reference sequence). The CDR3 extends over 14 amino acids. The entry originates in a study of technical replicates of blood from several donors. Some clones are missing from TCRdb's copy, which holds only in-frame ones; the method was immunoSEQ multiplex PCR. The table includes tens of thousands of clones, 96% detected once. This TCR derives from a human donor in good health. The rearrangement uses TRBV27 and TRBJ1-1; 8 bases agree with TRBD1. The sequencing input was T cells isolated from PBMCs. The CDR3 nucleotides read TGTGCCAGCAGTTCAGGGGGCGCTTACACTGAAGCTTTCTTT. Translation: CASSSGGAYTEAFF.